The clone carrying this T cell receptor beta chain showed up just once. Patients at the Seattle site were enrolled during active infection and followed longitudinally. This sample was included in a study of blood T cell repertoires in COVID-19. Study information: Collection of acute and convalescent COVID-19 samples took place in the United States, Italy and Spain.

Measured with immunoSEQ multiplex PCR; TCRdb has only the in-frame clones, and not every one. The data contain some 200,000 clones, 82% of them singletons. This clonotype originated in a woman between 65 and 79 years old with COVID-19, enrolled during active disease. Sequencing was performed on peripheral blood.

CDR3 amino acids: CASSVGLLLSNGELFF. CDR3 sequence (DNA): TGTGCCAGCAGCGTAGGATTACTACTCTCGAACGGGGAGCTGTTTTTT. V gene TRBV9 combines with J gene TRBJ2-2; D uncertain. Germline V gene lookup returns CDR1 SGDLS and CDR2 YYNGEE. Trimming removed 0 bases from V and 7 bases from J, with 16 bases in between. CDR3 length: 16 residues. The full variable domain, its missing parts supplied by reference TRBV9 and TRBJ2-2, is DSGVTQTPKHLITATGQRVTLRCSPRSGDLSVYWYQQSLDQGLQFLIQYYNGEERAKGNILERFSAQQFPDLHSELNLSSLELGDSALYFCASSVGLLLSNGELFFGEGSRLTVL.